The rows below give T cell receptor beta chains drawn from one sample of a study of cytomegalovirus exposure and HLA in healthy donors. The data were produced by immunoSEQ multiplex PCR, yet TCRdb's version contains in-frame clones alone and is incomplete. The sample shows around 90,000 clones, roughly 58% of them seen only once. Sequenced sample: PBMCs. These receptor sequences come from a woman in her thirties in good health and CMV-seropositive. Both conserved end residues are part of each CDR3. The D gene is left open where the match is weak. Where a row states a size, it is once, few, many or the class of an expanded clone; other rows omit it.

TRBV6-5	TRBD1	-	TRBJ1-5	TGTGCCAGCAGTCGTACAGGGGGAGCCAATCAGCCCCAGCATTTT	CASSRTGGANQPQHF
TRBV12-5	-	-	TRBJ1-5	TGTGCTAGTGGTTTGGTACTTTTTGGGGGGAAAGATCAGCCCCAGCATTTT	CASGLVLFGGKDQPQHF
TRBV6-6	TRBD1	-	TRBJ1-5	TGTGCCAGCAGTTCCAGGGGGACCGGCAATCAGCCCCAGCATTTT	CASSSRGTGNQPQHF
TRBV10-3	-	once	TRBJ1-2	TGTGCCATCAGTGAGTCGGCAGGGGCTGGGATCCCTCTTCTGGGCTACACCTTC	CAISESAGAGIPLLGYTF
TRBV6-4	TRBD1	-	TRBJ2-1	TGTGCCAGCAGCGAACCGCCGGGACAGACTTACAATGAGCAGTTCTTC	CASSEPPGQTYNEQFF
TRBV9	TRBD1	-	TRBJ1-1	TGTGCCAGCAGCGGGGGGGACAGGAACACTGAAGCTTTCTTT	CASSGGDRNTEAFF
TRBV14	TRBD1	once	TRBJ2-7	TGTGCCAGCAGCCCGGACAGGTTCTACGAGCAGTACTTC	CASSPDRFYEQYF
TRBV5-4	TRBD2	once	TRBJ2-1	TGTGCCAGCAGCTTGGGGTCGCGGGGAGGGAATGAGCAGTTCTTC	CASSLGSRGGNEQFF
TRBV5-7	TRBD1	-	TRBJ2-7	TGTGCCAGCAGCCCCAAAGGACAGGGTTTCTGCTACGAGCAGTACTTC	CASSPKGQGFCYEQYF
TRBV6-1	-	few	TRBJ1-2	TGTGCCAGCAGTCAGGACAGAGCTAACTATGGCTACACCTTC	CASSQDRANYGYTF
TRBV28	TRBD1	-	TRBJ2-7	TGTGCCAGCGGGGGGACGGGACAGGCACTCTACGAGCAGTACTTC	CASGGTGQALYEQYF
TRBV7-9	-	-	TRBJ1-1	TGTGCCAGCAGCCCGCGGGGGCCGAACACTGAAGCTTTCTTT	CASSPRGPNTEAFF
TRBV2	TRBD1	few	TRBJ1-2	TGTGCCAGCACCCGGACAGGGACCCCTTATGGCTACACCTTC	CASTRTGTPYGYTF
TRBV27	TRBD1	few	TRBJ1-2	TGTGCCAGCAGGGGACAGCCGATCTATGGCTACACCTTC	CASRGQPIYGYTF
TRBV6-1	-	-	TRBJ2-3	TGTGCCAGCAGTGAAGGAGTAGCCCGGACGCAGTATTTT	CASSEGVARTQYF